This T cell receptor (beta chain) originates from a study of T-cell reconstitution after alpha-beta-depleted transplantation in children. Unique molecular identifiers were incorporated into the prepared TCRbeta library. TCRdb re-derived calls from the PCR reads in MiXCR, one entry per CDR3 protein. This table holds approximately 490,000 distinct CDR3 sequences, around 13% found once. This clonotype was picked up many times. This CDR3 contains 13 residues. V dropped 5 bases and J dropped 11; count of bases not matched to a gene: 11. The chain links TRBV12-3 or TRBV12-4 to TRBJ1-1; TRBD1 agrees at 7 bases. Sequences were derived from PBMCs from the stem cell graft donor, sampled from the stem cell graft. The receptor was isolated from a human donor who donated a stem cell graft to a child with combined immunodeficiency. CDR3 sequence: CASSTGTVAGAFF. The CDR3 nucleotides read TGTGCCAGCAGTACCGGGACAGTGGCTGGGGCTTTCTTT.